A selection of T cell receptor beta chains follows, all from one sample in a study of cytomegalovirus exposure and HLA in healthy donors. The repertoire was sequenced with immunoSEQ multiplex PCR; TCRdb's copy has only in-frame clones and lacks some. The table lists about 110,000 clones, more than 65% of them singletons. The specimen was PBMCs. These receptors were taken from a man under 40 in good health and CMV-seropositive. The CDR3 runs from the conserved cysteine through the conserved F or W. A D gene is named only where the DNA matches it firmly. A row's size may be missing; if present it is once, few, many or a size class.

d_call clone_size v_call cdr3_aa
TRBD1 few TRBV19 CASSTRQGVEKLFF
. . TRBV9 CASSVGRYNEQFF
. . TRBV10-3 CAIQGTYGYTF
. few TRBV6-1 CASSERESNSPLHF
. few TRBV7-9 CASSTTGFSGYTF
. . TRBV14 CASSQTSIGETQYF
. . TRBV7-2 CASSFEYPMNTEAFF
. . TRBV10-1 CASSEWAEGTQYF
. once TRBV4-2 CASSSQREDLKSETQYF
. once TRBV19 CASSTWTEGSNQPQHF
. . TRBV27 CASSGLGGPYNEQFF
TRBD1 . TRBV30 CAWVGTENTEAFF
. . TRBV5-5 CASTSRDRTYNEQFF
TRBD2 . TRBV7-9 CASSLEEDRGDEQFF
. once TRBV21-1 CASSKRIQVTQYF
. . TRBV27 CASSPRGRVTEAFF
TRBD2 . TRBV4-2 CASSRKLAGDNEQFF
. . TRBV11-2 CASSFGQIYEQYF